This TCR beta chain is from a study of blood T cell repertoires in COVID-19. As for the study in general: The cDNA or gDNA used as material had been derived from T cells, B-cell-depleted T cells, or PBMCs.

As handled by the study authors: Estimates of nucleated cell counts were drawn from the amplification of reference gene primers. Profiled with immunoSEQ multiplex PCR; TCRdb holds only in-frame clones, not every one. V and J calls and clone size are copied from that table; D and trimming were computed from the DNA. Of approximately 100,000 clones listed, 85% to 90% were seen once; the top ten hold 32%. The CDR3 covers 15 residues. Per germline, CDR1 WSHSY and CDR2 SAAADI. After removal of 4 bases from V and 7 bases from J, the junction contained 7 bases not matched to a gene. The specimen sequenced was peripheral blood. This sequence originates from a woman of 80 years or more with acute or convalescent COVID-19. V and J are TRBV10-2 and TRBJ2-1; 10 bases agree with TRBD2. CDR3 sequence (DNA): TGCGCCAGCAGTGCCCAGCGGGGGGGCACGAATGAGCAGTTCTTC. This translates into CASSAQRGGTNEQFF.